These T cell receptor beta chains were read from a single sample in a study of T cell responses to AZD1222 COVID-19 vaccine. Some clones are missing from TCRdb's copy, which holds only in-frame ones; the method was immunoSEQ multiplex PCR. The repertoire has about 92,000 clones, approximately 91% of them found once; the top ten carry roughly 5.2%. This specimen was peripheral blood, taken on day 0 of AZD1222 vaccination. The receptor source for this set is an adult in good health. CDR3s include the opening cysteine and the closing phenylalanine or tryptophan. D genes are given only for firm matches. The listing skips clone size in some rows; elsewhere it reads once, few, many or a size class.

length,D,V,J,size,DNA,CDR3
12,.,TRBV19,TRBJ2-7,.,TGTGCCAGCTTGGCGGCCTCCTACGAGCAGTACTTC,CASLAASYEQYF
15,.,TRBV30,TRBJ1-6,.,TGTGCCTGGAGTGTCGTCCTCTGGGGCGATTCACCCCTCCACTTT,CAWSVVLWGDSPLHF
15,.,TRBV11-2,TRBJ2-1,.,TGTGCCAGCAGCTTAGGCCCAGGAAACTACAATGAGCAGTTCTTC,CASSLGPGNYNEQFF
12,.,TRBV29-1,TRBJ2-7,.,TGCAGCGTTGGCCAGGGAACCTACGAGCAGTACTTC,CSVGQGTYEQYF
13,.,TRBV6-1,TRBJ2-7,.,TGTGCCAGCAGTGAACTTGGGGTAAACGAGCAGTACTTC,CASSELGVNEQYF
15,.,TRBV29-1,TRBJ2-3,.,TGCAGCGTTGCCCCGCAGGGAGCGAGCACAGATACGCAGTATTTT,CSVAPQGASTDTQYF
14,TRBD1,TRBV9,TRBJ2-3,.,TGTGCCAGCGGCAGGACAGGTGACACAGATACGCAGTATTTT,CASGRTGDTDTQYF
15,.,TRBV14,TRBJ2-7,.,TGTGCCAGCAGCCAAGATAAGGGCAGGGTCTACGAGCAGTACTTC,CASSQDKGRVYEQYF
18,TRBD1,TRBV28,TRBJ2-3,.,TGTGCCAGCAGTTCCACCGGGACAGGGTATTCTAGCACAGATACGCAGTATTTT,CASSSTGTGYSSTDTQYF
18,TRBD2,TRBV27,TRBJ2-7,.,TGTGCCAGCAGTTTTTGGGCTAGCGGGAGGACAAGCTCCTACGAGCAGTACTTC,CASSFWASGRTSSYEQYF
17,.,TRBV19,TRBJ1-4,.,TGTGCCAGTAGTCCGCGACACGGCGGGATCCTGGATGAAAAACTGTTTTTT,CASSPRHGGILDEKLFF
16,TRBD1,TRBV9,TRBJ1-4,.,TGTGCCAGCAGCCCAGAGGGGGCAGGGGCTAATGAAAAACTGTTTTTT,CASSPEGAGANEKLFF
14,.,TRBV10-3,TRBJ2-1,.,TGTGCCATCAGTGAGGGCAGGGAGGACAATGAGCAGTTCTTC,CAISEGREDNEQFF
13,.,TRBV2,TRBJ1-5,.,TGTGCCAGCAGTGAACCAAGACGTCAGCCCCAGCATTTT,CASSEPRRQPQHF
14,TRBD2,TRBV5-1,TRBJ2-3,.,TGCGCCACCTCGACTAGCGGGAGGGCCCATACGCAGTATTTT,CATSTSGRAHTQYF
13,.,TRBV5-1,TRBJ2-7,.,TGCGCCAGCAGCTTGGCTCGAAGCTACGAGCAGTACTTC,CASSLARSYEQYF
17,TRBD2,TRBV14,TRBJ2-5,.,TGTGCCAGCAGCCAACCAACTAGCGCCTCGTACCAAGAGACCCAGTACTTC,CASSQPTSASYQETQYF
14,TRBD2,TRBV10-3,TRBJ2-7,.,TGTGCCATCGGGTCTAGCGGGAGTTTCAACGAGCAGTACTTC,CAIGSSGSFNEQYF
14,.,TRBV7-2,TRBJ2-1,.,TGTGCCAGCAGCCCTCGACTAGTTGCTAATGAGCAGTTCTTC,CASSPRLVANEQFF
16,TRBD2,TRBV10-2,TRBJ2-1,once,TGCGCCAGCAGTGATCCCGGCGGGAGGGGTAGCAATGAGCAGTTCTTC,CASSDPGGRGSNEQFF